The present TCR beta chain was sequenced within a study of blood T cell repertoires in COVID-19. Study background: T cells, B-cell-depleted T cells, or PBMCs provided the cDNA or gDNA that served as material.

CDR3 length: 17 amino acids. In Seattle, patients joined the study during active infection and were tracked longitudinally. Measured with immunoSEQ multiplex PCR; TCRdb has only the in-frame clones, and not every one. Altogether some 290,000 clones are present, 88% being singletons, with the ten largest covering about 11%. The sequence was obtained from a woman aged 25-40 years with COVID-19, enrolled during active disease. Sequenced sample: peripheral blood. This chain uses TRBV21-1 with TRBJ1-5; the table gives TRBD1 as D, unverified against the DNA. TRBV21-1 is listed as a pseudogene. CDR3 bases: TGTGCCAGCAGCAAAGGAGACGCACAGGGAGAAGATCAGCCCCAGCATTTT. Translating it yields CASSKGDAQGEDQPQHF.